The clone carrying this T cell receptor (beta chain) was detected many times. As to time point: pre-sensitization, week 0. Regarding treatment: therapeutic diphenylcyclopropenone sensitization with weekly scalp DPC. Original processing methods: Sample TCR totals centred on a median of approximately 100,000, ranging roughly 23,224 to 690,600. TCRdb called the RACE reads again in MiXCR, with one record for every CDR3 protein. TCRdb's processing, not the authors', yielded these V and J calls. The sample consists of about 380,000 distinct CDR3 sequences, approximately 5% of them appearing once. These data originate in a study of human T cells and chemical hapten exposure. This sequence originates from a woman aged 50 to 65 with alopecia areata. Some clones in this sample may be carry-over from other donors' samples. The input for sequencing was whole blood, taken in connection with sensitization to the hapten diphenylcyclopropenone (DPC).

CDR3 sequence (DNA): TGTGCCAGCAGTTTCCGGGCTAGCGGGCTCACAGATACGCAGTATTTT. As protein: CASSFRASGLTDTQYF. V gene TRBV9 combines with J gene TRBJ2-3; 8 nucleotides align to TRBD2. The CDR3 covers 16 residues. Unmatched junction bases numbered 10, after V lost 5 bases and J lost 2 bases. Germline V gene lookup returns CDR1 SGDLS and CDR2 YYNGEE.